A selection of T cell receptor beta chains follows, all from one sample in a study of T-cell reconstitution after alpha-beta-depleted transplantation in children. MiXCR was run by TCRdb on the PCR reads, yielding one entry per CDR3 protein. This table holds hundreds of thousands of distinct CDR3 sequences, 24% found once. This sample comprised PBMCs, mostly from graft donor cells, obtained 360 days after TCRalphabeta/CD19-depleted stem cell transplant. All receptors come from a female patient aged 2-9 years who had a stem cell transplant for congenital amegakaryocytic thrombocytopenia, so the T cells may come from the graft donor. CDR3s include the opening cysteine and the closing phenylalanine or tryptophan. Fields, in order: CDR3 length, J gene, D gene, V gene, clone size, CDR3 DNA, CDR3 protein. A D gene is named only where the DNA matches it firmly. Part of the rows lack a size; the others show once, few, many or a class for expanded clones.

13	TRBJ2-7	.	TRBV27	few	TGTGCCAGCAGTTTTCAGCGGGCGTCCGAGCAGTACTTC	CASSFQRASEQYF
15	TRBJ1-2	.	TRBV4-1	.	TGCGCCAGCAGCCAAGTAGTCTGGACGGACTATGGCTACACCTTC	CASSQVVWTDYGYTF
17	TRBJ1-5	TRBD1	TRBV28	.	TGTGCCAGCAGTTTCACCACTCAAGGGGGCCCCAATCAGCCCCAGCATTTT	CASSFTTQGGPNQPQHF
12	TRBJ2-5	.	TRBV6-6	many	TGTGCCAGCAGTTACTCTGGGCCAACACAGTACTTC	CASSYSGPTQYF
14	TRBJ1-1	.	TRBV3-1	few	TGTGCCAGCAGCTCTCAGGTTTCCCCACTGGATGCTTTCTTT	CASSSQVSPLDAFF
14	TRBJ2-7	.	TRBV3-1	.	TGTGCCAGCAGCCAAGGAGGGAATTCCTACGAGCAGTACTTC	CASSQGGNSYEQYF
13	TRBJ1-5	.	TRBV15	.	TGTGCCACCAGCAGGCCAGGGAATCAGCCCCAGCATTTT	CATSRPGNQPQHF
16	TRBJ2-7	.	TRBV28	.	TGTGCCAGCAGTTTATGGGTTCGTAAGGGGATACACGAGCAGTACTTC	CASSLWVRKGIHEQYF
15	TRBJ2-1	TRBD2	TRBV24-1	few	TGTGCCACCAGTACTACTAGCGGGGGCTACAATGAGCAGTTCTTC	CATSTTSGGYNEQFF
12	TRBJ2-1	.	TRBV20-1	.	TGCAGTGCGGTACAGGGTAGGAATGAGCAGTTCTTC	CSAVQGRNEQFF
15	TRBJ2-1	.	TRBV12-3/TRBV12-4	.	TGTGCCAGCAGGATCGTTGGGGCCCCAGGAACTGAGCAGTTCTTC	CASRIVGAPGTEQFF
16	TRBJ2-6	.	TRBV7-2	.	TGTGCCAGCAGCTTAGTCACGAGCTCTGGGGCCAACGTCCTGACTTTC	CASSLVTSSGANVLTF
16	TRBJ2-3	.	TRBV10-3	many	TGTGCCATCAGAGACCCTAGTGTGGGGGACACAGATACGCAGTATTTT	CAIRDPSVGDTDTQYF
14	TRBJ2-7	.	TRBV15	many	TGTGCCACCAGCAGAGATCCTGGGTCCTACGAGCAGTACTTC	CATSRDPGSYEQYF
17	TRBJ2-1	TRBD1	TRBV6-5	.	TGTGCCAGCAGTTACTCGTGGGACAGACGAAATTACAATGAGCAGTTCTTC	CASSYSWDRRNYNEQFF
15	TRBJ2-2	TRBD2	TRBV5-1	few	TGCGCCAGCTTAGAGACTAGCGGGAACACCGGGGAGCTGTTTTTT	CASLETSGNTGELFF
12	TRBJ1-3	.	TRBV4-1	.	TGCGCCAGCAAGGGCCCGGGCAACACCATATATTTT	CASKGPGNTIYF
12	TRBJ2-5	.	TRBV12-3/TRBV12-4	.	TGTGCCAGCACCCTTTTGGGAGAGACCCAGTACTTC	CASTLLGETQYF
16	TRBJ2-6	TRBD1	TRBV20-1	few	TGCAGTGCACCACGACAGGGGGTGGCTGGGGCCAACGTCCTGACTTTC	CSAPRQGVAGANVLTF
16	TRBJ2-7	.	TRBV4-1	.	TGCGCCAGCAGCCAAGCTGTTAGGGGGGCAAACTACGAGCAGTACTTC	CASSQAVRGANYEQYF
13	TRBJ1-1	.	TRBV7-3	.	TGTGCCAGCAGCTTACACGGGGACACTGAAGCTTTCTTT	CASSLHGDTEAFF
13	TRBJ1-2	.	TRBV28	.	TGTGGCAGCAGAACTACAGGGAACTATGGCTACACCTTC	CGSRTTGNYGYTF
13	TRBJ2-7	.	TRBV4-1	.	TGCGCCAGCAGCCAAGTGGCATCCTACGAGCAGTACTTC	CASSQVASYEQYF
21	TRBJ2-5	TRBD1	TRBV28	.	TGTGCCAGCAGAAAACGCGGCAAAGTACAGGGGCCCGGGGCGTGGGCAGAGACCCAGTACTTC	CASRKRGKVQGPGAWAETQYF
14	TRBJ2-1	.	TRBV18	.	TGTGCCAGCTCACCACCGACTACTTACAATGAGCAGTTCTTC	CASSPPTTYNEQFF
16	TRBJ2-6	TRBD2	TRBV6-4	.	TGTGCCAGCAGTAGGGACTACCTCTCTGGGGCCAACGTCCTGACTTTC	CASSRDYLSGANVLTF
16	TRBJ2-3	.	TRBV21-1	.	TGTGCCAGCACCAGCCTACACCCACCTAGCACAGATACGCAGTATTTT	CASTSLHPPSTDTQYF
16	TRBJ2-1	TRBD2	TRBV2	.	TGTGCCAGCACCCATGGTACTAGCGGGCAAGACAATGAGCAGTTCTTC	CASTHGTSGQDNEQFF
16	TRBJ2-1	.	TRBV19	few	TGTGCCAGTAGTAGGATAAGGGGCGGTTCCTACAATGAGCAGTTCTTC	CASSRIRGGSYNEQFF
15	TRBJ2-7	.	TRBV12-3/TRBV12-4	.	TGTGCCAGCAGTTTCCCAGGATCCCCAATCTACGAGCAGTACTTC	CASSFPGSPIYEQYF
16	TRBJ2-3	.	TRBV18	few	TGTGCCAGCTCACCGTACATTATCACTGCCACAGATACGCAGTATTTT	CASSPYIITATDTQYF
12	TRBJ1-2	.	TRBV24-1	few	TGTGCCACCAGTGATTTGAGATATGGCTACACCTTC	CATSDLRYGYTF
15	TRBJ2-2	TRBD2	TRBV12-3/TRBV12-4	few	TGTGCCAGCAGTAGGACTAGCGTCTACACCGGGGAGCTGTTTTTT	CASSRTSVYTGELFF
14	TRBJ2-7	.	TRBV29-1	.	TGCAGCGCTACTGACAGACAATATGGCTACGAGCAGTACTTC	CSATDRQYGYEQYF
13	TRBJ2-3	.	TRBV29-1	many	TGCAGCGTAGGGGGGACTAACACAGATACGCAGTATTTT	CSVGGTNTDTQYF
15	TRBJ2-7	.	TRBV7-9	many	TGTGCCAGCAGCACGAAGGACGGGGTCCCCTACGAGCAGTACTTC	CASSTKDGVPYEQYF
15	TRBJ2-2	.	TRBV20-1	.	TGCAGTGCTAGAATAACAGGAGCGAACACCGGGGAGCTGTTTTTT	CSARITGANTGELFF
15	TRBJ1-5	TRBD1	TRBV5-6	few	TGTGCCAGCAGCTTACAACAGGGGGCGAATCAGCCCCAGCATTTT	CASSLQQGANQPQHF
15	TRBJ2-5	.	TRBV9	few	TGTGCCAGCAGCCTACGAAAGGGAAGGGAAGAGACCCAGTACTTC	CASSLRKGREETQYF
17	TRBJ2-3	TRBD2	TRBV5-1	.	TGCGCCAGCAGCTTGGGCTTTTTCGGGGGGGCTACAGATACGCAGTATTTT	CASSLGFFGGATDTQYF
13	TRBJ1-1	TRBD1	TRBV20-1	few	TGCAGTGCTAGGGACAGGGGGAACACTGAAGCTTTCTTT	CSARDRGNTEAFF
14	TRBJ2-3	TRBD2	TRBV11-2	many	TGTGCCAGCAGCTCTAGCGGGAGCACAGATACGCAGTATTTT	CASSSSGSTDTQYF
12	TRBJ1-4	.	TRBV3-1	.	TGTGCCAGCAGCCCCCTAAATGAAAAACTGTTTTTT	CASSPLNEKLFF
13	TRBJ1-5	.	TRBV12-3/TRBV12-4	many	TGTGCCAGCAGCTCCTATAGCAATCAGCCCCAGCATTTT	CASSSYSNQPQHF
17	TRBJ1-1	TRBD1	TRBV18	.	TGTGCCAGCTCAATACTGCCGGACAGGGGGCGCGGCACTGAAGCTTTCTTT	CASSILPDRGRGTEAFF
15	TRBJ1-2	TRBD1	TRBV4-1	.	TGCGCCAGCAGCCCCCGGGACAGGTCACCCTATGGCTACACCTTC	CASSPRDRSPYGYTF
15	TRBJ2-7	.	TRBV20-1	.	TGCAGTGCTAGAGTCGGGGGACCTATCATCTACGAGCAGTACTTC	CSARVGGPIIYEQYF